Reported below is one TCR beta chain. The V gene's germline CDR1 is ENHRY and CDR2 SYGVKD. J gave up 4 bases and V 7 bases, and 5 bases lay outside the gene matches. The CDR3 length is 14 residues. Per the study methods: The authors estimated nucleated cell counts from reference gene primer amplification. Sequencing was performed with immunoSEQ multiplex PCR; in TCRdb, only in-frame clones are kept and a portion is missing. That table gives V, J and clone size, and the DNA gave D and trimming. This table has some 220,000 clones, 80% appearing once. The data were obtained in a study of blood T cell repertoires in COVID-19. Study as a whole: Spain, Italy and the United States supplied samples that represented acute and convalescent COVID-19. In each case, the material was cDNA or gDNA derived from T cells, B-cell-depleted T cells, or PBMCs.

The chain recombines TRBV10-3 with TRBJ2-1; 9 bases map to TRBD2. The TCR sequence derives from a woman in her 70s with acute or convalescent COVID-19. What was sequenced was peripheral blood. DNA for the CDR3: TGTGCCATCAAAGCTAGCGGGATTTACAATGAGCAGTTCTTC. It translates to CAIKASGIYNEQFF.